Here is one T cell receptor beta chain with its context. Its antigen is unknown. The data were taken from a study of T cell responses to AZD1222 COVID-19 vaccine. Whole-study results and caveats: Repertoire sampling was restricted to post-peak T cell response timepoints.

The CDR3 length is 14 residues. Trimming took off 7 bases at V and 3 bases at J, with 12 bases between the two ends. CDR1 and CDR2 from the germline V gene are SGHAT and FQDESV (reference sequence). Libraries were prepared by immunoSEQ multiplex PCR; TCRdb keeps only in-frame clonotypes and omits some of them. Seen here are some 25,000 clones, roughly 84% observed once, and the top ten hold roughly 30%. The chain carries TRBV11-1 and TRBJ2-2; TRBD1 is a possible D gene (5 bases). This sequence originates from an adult who received the AZD1222 COVID-19 vaccine. Sequences were derived from peripheral blood, sampled 28 days after the second AZD1222 dose. The CDR3: CASNQDSYTGELFF. The CDR3 DNA follows: TGTGCCAGCAACCAAGACAGTTACACCGGGGAGCTGTTTTTT.